The clone carrying this T cell receptor (beta chain) has more than one count but fewer than ten. As yet, its antigen is unknown. TCRdb re-called the 5' RACE reads through MiXCR, storing one row per CDR3 protein. The sample records approximately 240,000 distinct CDR3 sequences, about 14% being singletons. The data stem from a study of identical twins. Germline V CDR1 and CDR2: WSHSY, SAAADI. The CDR3 runs 14 residues. Deletions cut 4 bases from V and 7 bases from J, with 16 bases between. Notes on the study in general: Abundant cord blood beta clonotypes carried fewer insertions; memory repertoires showed none.

This TCR came from a woman younger than 35 in good health. The chain is built from TRBV10-2 and TRBJ2-5; D could derive from TRBD1 or TRBD2 (5 bases each). Material: memory (CD45RO+) T cells sorted from blood. CDR3 DNA sequence: TGCGCCAGCAGTGTAACTAGGGACGGGGCGACCCAGTACTTC. Translating it yields CASSVTRDGATQYF.